The T cell receptor (beta chain) described here comes from a study of shared clonotypes between healthy human individuals. Naive CD8 cells, CD45RO-negative and positively selected for CCR7, excluded terminally differentiated effector memory CD45RA+ cells. Each sorted subset replicate got 200 ng genomic DNA, about 33,000 genomes. Using immunoSEQ multiplex PCR, the repertoire was profiled, and TCRdb retains in-frame clones only, with some absent. The profile covers about 800,000 clones, with about 96% appearing a single time and under 0.3% taken by the ten largest. The germline V gene encodes CDR1 MDHEN and CDR2 SYDVKM. This CDR3 comprises 10 residues. Trimming took off 7 bases at V and 10 bases at J, with 10 bases between the two ends.

Material: naive CD8+ T cells sorted from blood. The TCR originated in a man aged 25 to 40 in good health. The V gene is TRBV28, the J gene TRBJ1-2; D unresolved. Here the CDR3 reads CASKGSDYTF. Here the CDR3 DNA reads TGTGCCAGCAAAGGGTCTGACTACACCTTC.